One TCR beta chain is described in this entry. The data belong to a study of shared clonotypes between healthy human individuals. The CDR3 loop spans 13 amino acids. Trimming removed 8 bases at V and 4 bases at J, with 14 bases between. Germline V lookup: CDR1 MDHEN, CDR2 SYDVKM. Clones were read by immunoSEQ multiplex PCR, and TCRdb kept only the in-frame ones, dropping some. The sample has more than 2,000,000 clones; around nine tenths are singletons. The material sequenced was naive CD4+ T cells sorted from blood. The sample's subset: CD45RA+ positively selected. V usage is TRBV28 and J usage is TRBJ1-1; the D gene is possibly TRBD1 (6 bases). The TCR sequence derives from a man aged 18 to 30 in good health. The CDR3 loop reads CASWPGGGTEAFF. The CDR3, as DNA: TGTGCCAGCTGGCCGGGGGGCGGCACTGAAGCTTTCTTT.